The 6 T cell receptor beta chains presented below share a single source sample, sequenced in a study of blood T cell repertoires in COVID-19 (TCRdb year 2020). The receptor library was made with the immunoSEQ multiplex PCR assay. The clones in this table, taken by TCRdb from immuneACCESS, are in-frame only. Not every clone is retained; where verified, under half of the shortfall comes from an unresolved V gene, and the cause of the rest is unknown. The sample contains 250,000 to 300,000 clones, about 86% of them found a single time. The ten largest clones represent over 4% of the sample. Sequencing was carried out using PBMCs or T cells enriched from blood (not recorded which). Receptor source: a man aged 25-45 years with acute COVID-19.

The chain employs TRBV6-5 and TRBJ1-2; TRBD1 aligns across 10 bases. Germline values: CDR1 MNHEY, CDR2 SVGAGI. The CDR3 has 13 amino acids. Trimming took 8 bases from V and 1 from J; bases not matched to a gene: 1. The CDR3 sequence is CASRDRGNYGYTF. The CDR3 DNA reads TGTGCCAGCCGGGACAGGGGTAACTATGGCTACACCTTC.

The chain employs TRBV20-1 and TRBJ1-6; D not certain. Germline-derived CDR1 and CDR2 are DFQATT and SNEGSKA (reference sequence). The CDR3 consists of 12 residues. V was cut by 3 bases and J by 13 bases, with 13 bases left in between. DNA of the CDR3: TGCAGTGCTAGTGGCCTTAGGGAGCCCCTCCACTTT. The encoded protein is CSASGLREPLHF.

This sequence joins TRBV18 and TRBJ1-5, with D unresolved. Germline values: CDR1 KGHSH, CDR2 LQKENI. The length of the CDR3 is 18 residues. V was trimmed by 1 base and J by 2 bases, leaving 18 bases between them. CDR3 bases: TGTGCCAGCTCACCACAAGCAATAGCAGGAGGTCGCAATCAGCCCCAGCATTTT. Protein product: CASSPQAIAGGRNQPQHF.

This clone was found once. The junction differs from germline at one of its ends, possibly a read error. V usage is TRBV28 and J usage is TRBJ1-2, with D possibly being TRBD1 (6 bases). This CDR3 is 13 amino acids long. Germline V gives CDR1 MDHEN, CDR2 SYDVKM. The CDR3 region has the DNA TGTGCCAGCAGTTTAGGACAGCCACCCCAGATTCTTTTC. Translated, it gives CASSLGQPPQILF.

This clone was observed a handful of times. J is TRBJ2-1 and V is TRBV4-2, with D perhaps matching TRBD2 (5 bases). Deletions cut 4 bases from V and 8 bases from J, with 21 bases between. In germline, CDR1 is LGHNA, CDR2 YNFKEQ. The CDR3 consists of 16 residues. CDR3 bases: TGTGCCAGCAGCCCGACCCACGGAGGAGGTGCGGATGAGCAGTTCTTC. This sequence encodes CASSPTHGGGADEQFF.

The chain combines TRBV15 with TRBJ2-4, with D uncertain. V was clipped by 2 bases and J by 6 bases, with 14 bases between them. This CDR3 spans 15 amino acids. Per the germline V gene, CDR1 is LNHNV and CDR2 is YYDKDF (reference sequence). The CDR3 coding sequence is TGTGCCACCAGCAGATTTGGAACAGAGCTAAACATTCAGTACTTC. Amino acid sequence: CATSRFGTELNIQYF.